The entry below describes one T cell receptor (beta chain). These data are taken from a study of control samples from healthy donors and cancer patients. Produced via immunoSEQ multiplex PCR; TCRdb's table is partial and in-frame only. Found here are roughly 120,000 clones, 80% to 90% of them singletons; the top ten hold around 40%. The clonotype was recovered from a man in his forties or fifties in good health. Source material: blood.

The CDR3 DNA is TGTGCCAGCAGTTACTACTTAGGGGGCTCGAACACTGAAGCTTTCTTT. It yields the protein CASSYYLGGSNTEAFF. V is TRBV6-5 and J is TRBJ1-1; 7 nucleotides agree with TRBD1. Germline CDR1 is MNHEY and CDR2 is SVGAGI. The trim removed 1 base at V and 1 base at J, leaving 6 bases unmatched. The CDR3 contains 16 residues.